The next 14 T cell receptor beta chains were all read from a single sample in a study of OX40 agonist ivuxolimab in advanced cancers. Generated by immunoSEQ multiplex PCR, the TCRdb table keeps only in-frame clones and is missing some. Of roughly 86,000 clones listed, roughly nine tenths are singletons. Sequenced material: CD4+ or CD8+ T cells sorted from blood, taken in a trial of the OX40 agonist ivuxolimab. These receptors came from an adult with an advanced solid tumor such as melanoma, head and neck, liver or kidney cancer.

Comments on this clone: An end of the junction differs from the germline gene, which may be a read error. This sequence joins TRBV7-7 and TRBJ2-5, with D possibly TRBD2 on 5 matching bases. The germline V gene encodes CDR1 SSHAT and CDR2 FNYEAQ (reference sequence). This CDR3 is 13 amino acids long. In nucleotides, the CDR3 is TGTGCTAGCACTGGAGGAAGACAAGAGACCCAGTACTTC. It encodes CASTGGRQETQYF. The variable domain in full, completed from reference TRBV7-7 and TRBJ2-5, reads GAGVSQSPRYKVTKRGQDVTLRCDPISSHATLYWYQQALGQGPEFLTYFNYEAQPDKSGLPSDRFSAERPEGSISTLTIQRTEQRDSAMYRCASTGGRQETQYFGPGTRLLVL.

The V call is TRBV30, the J call TRBJ2-2; the match to TRBD2 covers 7 bases. The V and J ends lost 0 bases and 6 bases, in that order; junction bases with no gene match: 4. The CDR3 covers 14 residues. Germline V lookup: CDR1 GTSNPN, CDR2 SVGIG (reference sequence). Here the CDR3 reads CAWSVSGIAGELFF. CDR3 DNA: TGTGCCTGGAGTGTGAGCGGGATCGCCGGGGAGCTGTTTTTT.

This chain links TRBV5-1 with TRBJ1-1; 12 bases agree with TRBD1. V shed 3 bases and J 1 base; nucleotides not matched to a gene: 7. CDR1 is SGHRS, CDR2 YFSETQ, per germline. CDR3 length: 17 residues. CDR3 nucleotides: TGCGCCAGCAGCTGGGGACAGGGGGCAGGAGGGAACACTGAAGCTTTCTTT. This codes for CASSWGQGAGGNTEAFF.

This chain links TRBV5-1 with TRBJ1-6; D is unresolved. This CDR3 is built from 14 residues. Per germline, CDR1 SGHRS and CDR2 YFSETQ. Trimming left V 4 bases short and J 4 bases short, with 9 bases between. The CDR3 spells CASSPGVYNSPLHF. DNA of the CDR3: TGCGCCAGCAGCCCGGGCGTATATAATTCACCCCTCCACTTT.

The V and J genes are TRBV5-1 and TRBJ2-5, with 13 bases matching TRBD2. CDR1 is SGHRS and CDR2 is YFSETQ in the germline V gene. Germline trimming cut 4 bases from V and 2 bases from J; bases unmatched to any gene: 5. This CDR3 has 16 residues. The CDR3: CASSTGLAGTQETQYF. DNA of the CDR3: TGCGCCAGCAGCACGGGACTAGCGGGGACACAAGAGACCCAGTACTTC.

The genes are TRBV6-4 and TRBJ1-5; D remains unclear. Trimming shortened V by 0 bases and J by 6 bases, and 6 bases separated the two germline ends. This CDR3 region has 13 residues. In germline, CDR1 is MRHNA, CDR2 SNTAGT. CDR3 sequence: CASSDSPTQPQHF. The CDR3 DNA is TGTGCCAGCAGTGACTCCCCTACTCAGCCCCAGCATTTT.

V gene TRBV5-4 combines with J gene TRBJ2-5; D is ambiguous. CDR1 is SGHNT and CDR2 is YYREEE in the germline V gene (reference sequence). The V end was cut by 4 bases, the J end by 0 bases, with 10 bases between. The CDR3 loop spans 14 amino acids. In nucleotides, the CDR3 is TGTGCCAGCAGCCCATTGAATAACCAAGAGACCCAGTACTTC. Its protein product is CASSPLNNQETQYF.

The CDR3 DNA reads TGTGCCAGCAGCTCCTCGCTCTATGGGACAGGGGTGGATACGCAGTATTTT. Translated, it gives CASSSSLYGTGVDTQYF. J is TRBJ2-3 and V is TRBV11-3; 10 bases agree with TRBD1. The J segment lost 6 bases and the V segment lost 4 bases, leaving 13 bases of the junction unmatched. Germline lookup yields CDR1 SGHNT and CDR2 YENEEA. CDR3 length equals 17 residues.

The V and J genes are TRBV28 and TRBJ1-6; no reliable D call. The length of the CDR3 is 16 residues. Germline V gives CDR1 MDHEN, CDR2 SYDVKM. Trimming shortened V by 4 bases and J by 1 base, and 11 bases separated the two germline ends. CDR3 coding DNA: TGTGCCAGCAGTTCCTTGGCGGGGTCCTATAATTCACCCCTCCACTTT. Protein product: CASSSLAGSYNSPLHF.

CDR3 nucleotide sequence: TGTGCCAGCAGCTTTGGCGGGAGGGCCTATTCAGATACGCAGTATTTT. Amino acid sequence: CASSFGGRAYSDTQYF. The chain is built from TRBV5-6 and TRBJ2-3, with 9 bases that match TRBD2. The CDR3 length is 16 residues. Germline V gene lookup returns CDR1 SGHDT and CDR2 YYEEEE. After removal of 2 bases from V and 4 bases from J, the junction contained 8 bases not matched to a gene.

This clone was found a few times. The rearrangement joins TRBV2 to TRBJ2-1; D is undetermined. This CDR3 contains 13 residues. Trimming cost V 2 bases and J 9 bases, with 11 bases left between them. Germline assignment: CDR1 SNHLY and CDR2 FYNNEI. CDR3 residues: CASSENSPGEQFF. CDR3 sequence (DNA): TGTGCCAGCAGTGAAAACAGCCCCGGTGAGCAGTTCTTC. Filled out from reference TRBV2 and TRBJ2-1, the complete variable domain reads EPEVTQTPSHQVTQMGQEVILRCVPISNHLYFYWYRQILGQKVEFLVSFYNNEISEKSEIFDDQFSVERPDGSNFTLKIRSTKLEDSAMYFCASSENSPGEQFFGPGTRLTVL.

V is TRBV11-3 and J is TRBJ2-1, with 8 bases that match TRBD2. CDR1 and CDR2 from the germline V gene are SGHNT and YENEEA. The CDR3 has 14 residues. Germline trimming cut 5 bases from V and 4 bases from J; bases unmatched to any gene: 4. This chain's CDR3 is CASSPGGEYNEQFF. The DNA of the CDR3 is TGTGCCAGCAGCCCCGGGGGGGAGTACAATGAGCAGTTCTTC.

The V and J genes are TRBV7-2 and TRBJ2-3, with 12 bases aligning to TRBD2. With V trimmed by 2 bases and J by 7 bases, 7 bases remained unmatched. Germline-derived CDR1 and CDR2 are SGHTA and FQGNSA. The CDR3 contains 16 residues. The CDR3 DNA is TGTGCCAGCAGCTTAACTAGCGGGGGGCCCGGGAATACGCAGTATTTT. Its translation is CASSLTSGGPGNTQYF.

The chain links TRBV7-8 to TRBJ1-2; maybe TRBD1 (5 bases). Deletions cut 2 bases from V and 1 base from J, with 8 bases between. The length of the CDR3 is 14 residues. Germline V gene data show CDR1 as SGHVS and CDR2 as FQNEAQ. CDR3 DNA sequence: TGTGCCAGCAGCTTACAGGGTTTTAACTATGGCTACACCTTC. Translating it yields CASSLQGFNYGYTF.